These 19 T cell receptor beta chains share one sample of origin, sequenced in a study of blood T cell repertoires in COVID-19. The protocol was immunoSEQ multiplex PCR, while the TCRdb copy is restricted to in-frame clones and leaves out a portion. The sample lists tens of thousands of clones, roughly 86% seen once, with roughly 8.2% in the top ten. Input material: peripheral blood. These TCRs come from a man aged 60 to 75 with COVID-19, enrolled during active disease.

The chain is built from TRBV4-3 and TRBJ2-3, with 7 bases aligning to TRBD2. The CDR3 runs to 18 residues. Germline V CDR1 and CDR2: LGHNA, YSLEER. V lost 1 base, J lost 0 bases, and 10 bases stayed unmatched. This CDR3 reads CASSQAAGAGISTDTQYF. Here the CDR3 DNA reads TGCGCCAGCAGCCAAGCGGCAGGAGCGGGGATTAGCACAGATACGCAGTATTTT.

The chain links TRBV4-2 to TRBJ2-7, with 12 bases fitting TRBD2. The CDR3 totals 15 residues. Germline CDR1 reads LGHNA; CDR2 reads YNFKEQ. With 4 bases clipped from V and 7 bases from J, the junction kept 8 bases outside the gene matches. The CDR3 region has the DNA TGTGCCAGCAGCCCGTTGACTAGCGGGAGCCGAGAGCAGTACTTC. Translated, it gives CASSPLTSGSREQYF.

The gene calls are TRBV7-2 and TRBJ1-5; D gene ambiguous. The CDR3 covers 13 residues. Per the germline V gene, CDR1 is SGHTA and CDR2 is FQGNSA. Trimming left V 1 base short and J 7 bases short, with 8 bases between. The CDR3 reads CASSLGSWQPQHF. Written as DNA, the CDR3 is TGTGCCAGCAGCTTAGGCAGTTGGCAGCCCCAGCATTTT.

V usage is TRBV7-3 and J usage is TRBJ2-7; TRBD2 matches 14 bases. Looked up from germline, CDR1 is SGHTA and CDR2 is FQGTGA. The CDR3 totals 18 residues. V dropped 5 bases and J dropped 3; count of bases not matched to a gene: 12. In nucleotides, the CDR3 is TGTGCCAGCAGCAAGCACGGGGGACTAGCGGGAGAGGTCTACGAGCAGTACTTC. Protein: CASSKHGGLAGEVYEQYF.

V is TRBV4-2 and J is TRBJ2-2; possible D gene TRBD2, 6 bases. The CDR3 runs to 14 residues. Germline CDR1 and CDR2: LGHNA and YNFKEQ. Trimming pared 5 bases from V and 7 bases from J, leaving 14 bases between. For the CDR3, the DNA is TGTGCCAGCAGCTCCGGCGGGAAGGGCGGGGAGCTGTTTTTT. Protein: CASSSGGKGGELFF.

The chain links TRBV4-2 to TRBJ2-1; possible D gene TRBD2, 6 bases. V was cut by 4 bases and J by 4 bases, with 14 bases left in between. The germline V gene has CDR1 LGHNA and CDR2 YNFKEQ. The CDR3 consists of 15 residues. Here the CDR3 reads CASSPEGGAYNEQFF. The DNA for the CDR3 is TGTGCCAGCAGCCCCGAGGGCGGGGCATACAATGAGCAGTTCTTC.

The CDR3 DNA reads as TGCAGCGTTGAAAATTGGCGGGAGGGTACCTACGAGCAGTACTTC. It is translated as CSVENWREGTYEQYF. The chain couples TRBV29-1 to TRBJ2-7; 9 bases match TRBD2. Trimming took 2 bases from V and 2 from J; bases not matched to a gene: 7. In germline, CDR1 is SQVTM, CDR2 ANQGSEA. The CDR3 has 15 residues.

Regarding this clone: A junction end diverges from the germline sequence, so it may reflect a read error. V and J are TRBV28 and TRBJ1-5; D unresolved. This CDR3 has 12 amino acids. Germline CDR1 and CDR2: MDHEN and SYDVKM. Here the CDR3 reads CARSSGNQPQHF. The CDR3 DNA is TGTGCCAGGAGTTCAGGTAATCAGCCCCAGCATTTT.

This clone showed up just once. The CDR3 loop is CASSYPRGYGYTF. In DNA, the CDR3 is TGTGCCAGCAGTTACCCGAGGGGGTATGGCTACACCTTC. The V and J genes are TRBV28 and TRBJ1-2; D might be TRBD1 (6 bases). V lost 4 bases and J lost 5, with 11 bases in between. The CDR3 is 13 residues long. CDR1 and CDR2 from the germline V gene are MDHEN and SYDVKM.

V is TRBV18 and J is TRBJ1-6, with D possibly TRBD1 on 5 matching bases. With 3 bases removed from V and 8 bases from J, the gap between germline ends came to 8 bases. The V gene's germline CDR1 is KGHSH and CDR2 LQKENI. The CDR3 length is 13 residues. The CDR3 sequence is CASSPLGDSPLHF. In DNA, the CDR3 is TGTGCCAGCTCACCCCTAGGGGATTCACCCCTCCACTTT. Using reference TRBV18 and TRBJ1-6 for the parts outside the CDR3, the full variable domain is NAGVMQNPRHLVRRRGQEARLRCSPMKGHSHVYWYRQLPEEGLKFMVYLQKENIIDESGMPKERFSAEFPKEGPSILRIQQVVRGDSAAYFCASSPLGDSPLHFGNGTRLTVT.

The chain carries TRBV25-1 and TRBJ2-7; a possible D gene is TRBD2 (5 bases). Trimming stripped 6 bases from V and 2 bases from J, with 14 bases between. Looked up from germline, CDR1 is MGHDK and CDR2 is SYGVNS. CDR3 length: 14 amino acids. In DNA form, the CDR3 reads TGTGCCAGCAGGGAGGCAGGCTTACCCTACGAGCAGTACTTC. It translates to CASREAGLPYEQYF.

The rearrangement links TRBV5-1 to TRBJ1-6; 8 positions agree with TRBD1. Unmatched junction bases numbered 5, after V lost 4 bases and J lost 8 bases. The V gene's germline CDR1 is SGHRS and CDR2 YFSETQ. This CDR3 is built from 14 residues. The CDR3 DNA is TGCGCCAGCAGCCCGACAGGGGTGGATTCACCCCTCCACTTT. Protein: CASSPTGVDSPLHF.

This clone was found a few times. The rearrangement uses TRBV28 and TRBJ2-3; TRBD2 agrees at 7 bases. With V trimmed by 6 bases and J by 4 bases, 16 bases remained unmatched. The length of the CDR3 is 17 residues. Germline CDR1 MDHEN, CDR2 SYDVKM. The CDR3 DNA reads as TGTGCCAGCAGCCCTCTAGCGGCCACAACGGGTCCAGATACGCAGTATTTT. Translated, it gives CASSPLAATTGPDTQYF.

The rearrangement links TRBV27 to TRBJ1-1, with D possibly being TRBD1 (5 bases). Deletions cut 5 bases from V and 4 bases from J, with 11 bases between. Germline V gene sequence: CDR1 MNHEY, CDR2 SMNVEV (reference sequence). This CDR3 region has 13 residues. CDR3: CASSPIGVTEAFF. The CDR3 region has the DNA TGTGCCAGCAGTCCAATAGGGGTCACTGAAGCTTTCTTT.

This clone is a singleton in its sample. The CDR3 nucleotides read TGTGCCAGCAGCCCGGAGGGTGGGCGTTCCTACAATGAGCAGTTCTTC. This translates into CASSPEGGRSYNEQFF. The rearrangement links TRBV5-6 to TRBJ2-1; a weak D match, TRBD2 (6 bases). Trimming pared 4 bases from V and 1 base from J, leaving 15 bases between. The length of the CDR3 is 16 residues. Per germline, CDR1 SGHDT and CDR2 YYEEEE.

The gene calls are TRBV5-1 and TRBJ2-1, with TRBD2 matching over 9 bases. The CDR3 totals 17 residues. V shed 0 bases and J 9 bases; nucleotides not matched to a gene: 13. Per the germline V gene, CDR1 is SGHRS and CDR2 is YFSETQ. The DNA of the CDR3 is TGCGCCAGCAGCTTGGACGTTCGGCCTAGCGGGGAAGGTGAGCAGTTCTTC. Translated: CASSLDVRPSGEGEQFF.

The J gene is TRBJ2-5, the V gene TRBV5-1; D gene uncertain. The ends were cut back, 0 bases at V and 4 bases at J, with 10 bases in the middle. CDR1 and CDR2 (germline): SGHRS, YFSETQ. The CDR3 runs 14 residues. CDR3 loop: CASSLGSMRETQYF. The CDR3 DNA reads as TGCGCCAGCAGCTTGGGATCCATGAGAGAGACCCAGTACTTC.

V gene TRBV28 combines with J gene TRBJ2-1, with TRBD2 as a possible D gene (5 bases). In germline, CDR1 is MDHEN, CDR2 SYDVKM. The CDR3 sequence is 16 residues long. Trimming took 5 bases from V and 2 from J, leaving 16 bases between them. This CDR3 reads CASSPVRAATYNEQFF. CDR3 DNA: TGTGCCAGCAGTCCCGTCAGAGCGGCCACCTACAATGAGCAGTTCTTC. Full variable domain (missing parts from reference TRBV28 and TRBJ2-1): DVKVTQSSRYLVKRTGEKVFLECVQDMDHENMFWYRQDPGLGLRLIYFSYDVKMKEKGDIPEGYSVSREKKERFSLILESASTNQTSMYLCASSPVRAATYNEQFFGPGTRLTVL.

CDR3 loop: CASSAQAGVEDTQYF. DNA for the CDR3: TGTGCCAGCAGCGCACAAGCGGGAGTGGAGGATACGCAGTATTTT. The chain recombines TRBV7-2 with TRBJ2-3; 8 nucleotides agree with TRBD2. CDR1 is SGHTA, CDR2 FQGNSA, per germline. The CDR3 sequence is 15 residues long. J gave up 6 bases and V 5 bases, and 10 bases lay outside the gene matches.